These T cell receptor beta chains were read from a single sample in a study of blood T cell repertoires in COVID-19. The data were produced by immunoSEQ multiplex PCR, yet TCRdb's version contains in-frame clones alone and is incomplete. Of 300,000 to 450,000 clones listed, roughly 90% were seen once; the top ten hold about 3%. Sequencing input: peripheral blood. These receptors were taken from a woman between 25 and 40 years old with COVID-19, enrolled during active disease. Both conserved end residues are part of each CDR3. D genes are given only for firm matches. Part of the rows lack a size; the others show once, few, many or a class for expanded clones.

CDR3 DNA,CDR3 protein,clone size,V gene,J gene,D gene
TGTGCCAGCAGTTTGTTACAGGGGAACCCCCAGCATTTT,CASSLLQGNPQHF,.,TRBV6-5,TRBJ1-5,TRBD1
TGCGCCAGCAGCCTGGCCCGGGGAGTCGAGACAGGGACCACTGAAGCTTTCTTT,CASSLARGVETGTTEAFF,.,TRBV4-1,TRBJ1-1,TRBD1
TGTGCCAGCAGTGACGAAGGGGTTGGTGGCTACACCTTC,CASSDEGVGGYTF,.,TRBV6-4,TRBJ1-2,.
TGTGCCACCGGGGGGGGCTTAACTGAAGCTTTCTTT,CATGGGLTEAFF,.,TRBV7-9,TRBJ1-1,.
TGTGCCAGCAGCACCCTTCTGGCGGGAGGAGTTAGCGGGGAGCTGTTTTTT,CASSTLLAGGVSGELFF,few,TRBV2,TRBJ2-2,TRBD2
TGTGCCAGCTCACCACCGATTTCCCAGGGGATGAACACTGAAGCTTTCTTT,CASSPPISQGMNTEAFF,.,TRBV18,TRBJ1-1,.
TGTGCCAGCTCACACTCGCCTGCTAGCACAGATACGCAGTATTTT,CASSHSPASTDTQYF,.,TRBV18,TRBJ2-3,.
TGTGCCAGCAGCTTACGGGGTGAAGCTTTCTTT,CASSLRGEAFF,once,TRBV7-9,TRBJ1-1,.
TGTGCCAGCAGCTTAAGGGACGGGGGCTATGGCTACACCTTC,CASSLRDGGYGYTF,.,TRBV11-2,TRBJ1-2,.
TGTGCCAGCAGGGCTGTAGCGGGAGTCGGCTACAATGAGCAGTTCTTC,CASRAVAGVGYNEQFF,.,TRBV27,TRBJ2-1,TRBD2
TGTGCCATCAGTGAGTGGCAGGGTGGCTCTGGGGCCAACGTCCTGACTTTC,CAISEWQGGSGANVLTF,.,TRBV10-3,TRBJ2-6,.
TGTGCCAGCAGTTACCTCGGGGGACAGAGGCCCCAGCATTTT,CASSYLGGQRPQHF,.,TRBV6-2/TRBV6-3,TRBJ1-5,TRBD1
TGCGCCAGCAGTGGAAACCAGGGGGCCGAGCAGTACTTC,CASSGNQGAEQYF,.,TRBV10-1,TRBJ2-7,TRBD1
TGTGCCAGCAGTAGACAGAATTCACCCCTCCACTTT,CASSRQNSPLHF,.,TRBV6-5,TRBJ1-6,.
TGTGCCAGCAGCTTTTCTCGACAGGAAAATTCACCCCTCCACTTT,CASSFSRQENSPLHF,once,TRBV5-6,TRBJ1-6,.
TGTGCCAGCAGCGCCCCCTCTAGGACTAGCGGGGGGGCCGAAAACACCTACGAGCAGTACTTC,CASSAPSRTSGGAENTYEQYF,.,TRBV9,TRBJ2-7,TRBD2
TGTGCCAGCAGCTTAGTCCGTAGCGGGGGGATCCCCTCTGAGCTGTTTTTT,CASSLVRSGGIPSELFF,.,TRBV7-2,TRBJ2-2,TRBD2
TGTGCCAGCAGCCTAAACAGGGGAGCTGGAAACACCATATATTTT,CASSLNRGAGNTIYF,few,TRBV7-2,TRBJ1-3,TRBD1
TGTGCCAGCAGCTCCGGACTAGCTGCTGAGACCCAGTACTTC,CASSSGLAAETQYF,.,TRBV13,TRBJ2-5,TRBD2
TGTGCCAGCAGCTTATGGGGAGATCAGCCCCAGCATTTT,CASSLWGDQPQHF,.,TRBV7-2,TRBJ1-5,.
TGTGCCAGCAGCTCCCGGACTAACCTGGGGGGGCAGTACTTC,CASSSRTNLGGQYF,.,TRBV5-8,TRBJ2-7,.
TGTGCCTGGAGTGGTCACCCTCGGACTAGCAATGAGCAGTTCTTC,CAWSGHPRTSNEQFF,once,TRBV30,TRBJ2-1,TRBD2
TGTGCCAGCAGTTACTCGGGGGGAAGTAACACTGAAGCTTTCTTT,CASSYSGGSNTEAFF,.,TRBV6-5,TRBJ1-1,.
TGTGCCAGCAGCTTGACTTCCGGGACAGGTAGAGCAGATACGCAGTATTTT,CASSLTSGTGRADTQYF,.,TRBV7-2,TRBJ2-3,TRBD1
TGCGCCAGCAGCCAAGAATTAGCGGGGGGGCCCCCAGATACGCAGTATTTT,CASSQELAGGPPDTQYF,.,TRBV4-3,TRBJ2-3,TRBD2
TGCGCCAGCAGCCAAGCCGGACAGGGAAATTGGGATACGCAGTATTTT,CASSQAGQGNWDTQYF,.,TRBV4-3,TRBJ2-3,TRBD1
TGCGCCAGCAGCCAAAGAACAGGGGAAGGGGCTTTCTTT,CASSQRTGEGAFF,.,TRBV4-1,TRBJ1-1,TRBD1
TGTGCCAGCAGCTTGGGGGGGCCTTTGGGCACAGATACGCAGTATTTT,CASSLGGPLGTDTQYF,.,TRBV7-2,TRBJ2-3,.
TGTGCCAGCAGCTTCGATCTACGTGAAAAACTGTTTTTT,CASSFDLREKLFF,.,TRBV7-2,TRBJ1-4,.
TGTGCCAGCAGCGTAGCGGGGGATGAGCAGTTCTTC,CASSVAGDEQFF,few,TRBV9,TRBJ2-1,.
TGTGCCATCAGTTCCCCCGGGGAGGGGTCCTACGAGCAGTACTTC,CAISSPGEGSYEQYF,.,TRBV10-3,TRBJ2-7,TRBD2
TGCGCCAGCAGCCAAGTAAAGTCCGGGACAGGGTTGAACTCACCCCTCCACTTT,CASSQVKSGTGLNSPLHF,few,TRBV4-1,TRBJ1-6,TRBD1
TGTGCCAGCAGTTTCAGAACAAATCAGCCCCAGCATTTT,CASSFRTNQPQHF,.,TRBV27,TRBJ1-5,.
TGTGCCAGCAGCTTCGGACAGCTATATGGCTACACCTTC,CASSFGQLYGYTF,.,TRBV13,TRBJ1-2,.
TGTGCCAGCAGTTACTCAGGCAGGGGGGAGACCCAGTACTTC,CASSYSGRGETQYF,.,TRBV6-6,TRBJ2-5,TRBD1
TGTGCCAGTAGGCGCGGGGGGCCTGGCACTGAAGCTTTCTTT,CASRRGGPGTEAFF,.,TRBV27,TRBJ1-1,.
TGCGCCAGCAGCCAAGATCTCTGGGGGGGCCAAGAGACCCAGTACTTC,CASSQDLWGGQETQYF,.,TRBV4-1,TRBJ2-5,TRBD2
TGTGCCAGCTGGGACAGGGGGCAGGGCTATGGCTACACCTTC,CASWDRGQGYGYTF,.,TRBV27,TRBJ1-2,TRBD1
TGTGCCAGCAGCCCGGAGCAGGGGGGACAGCCCCAGCATTTT,CASSPEQGGQPQHF,.,TRBV7-8,TRBJ1-5,TRBD1
TGTGCCAGCAGCCCCGACAACTACAATGAGCAGTTCTTC,CASSPDNYNEQFF,.,TRBV3-1/TRBV3-2,TRBJ2-1,.
TGCGCCAGCAGCTCAGGGGCTAGCGGGAACTACAATGAGCAGTTCTTC,CASSSGASGNYNEQFF,.,TRBV5-1,TRBJ2-1,TRBD2
TGTGCCAGCAGTCGACAGGGCCTGAACTATGGCTACACCTTC,CASSRQGLNYGYTF,.,TRBV14,TRBJ1-2,TRBD1